Following are 15 T cell receptor beta chains from one sample sequenced in a study of Ad26.COV2.S vaccination and SARS-CoV-2 variants. Treatment in this sample: 19 received Ad26.COV2.S at low or high dose, single or two shots; about 5 received placebo; per-sample allocation not given. Specimen acquisition occurred on day 63 following the initial vaccine or placebo injection. Repertoires were generated with immunoSEQ multiplex PCR, while TCRdb's copy carries only in-frame clones and drops some. Altogether 300,000 to 350,000 clones are present, approximately 86% being singletons, with the ten largest covering more than 1.5%. Specimen: peripheral blood, collected in a trial of Ad26.COV2.S vaccine versus placebo. The receptors here all came from a person between 18 and 65 years old who received the Ad26.COV2.S COVID-19 vaccine or a placebo.

This chain connects TRBV5-1 to TRBJ2-2; unclear D gene. Germline CDR1 reads SGHRS; CDR2 reads YFSETQ. This CDR3 region has 12 residues. With 5 bases removed from V and 7 bases from J, the gap between germline ends came to 9 bases. The CDR3 bases are TGCGCCAGCAGATCTCCCATCGGGGAGCTGTTTTTT. It translates to CASRSPIGELFF.

This clone appeared a single time. In DNA, the CDR3 is TGTGCCAGCAGTCCCCCCCCAGGGGGGCGGACTGAAGCTTTCTTT. Amino acids: CASSPPPGGRTEAFF. The chain links TRBV6-6 to TRBJ1-1; TRBD1 matches at 7 bases. This CDR3 spans 15 amino acids. Per the germline V gene, CDR1 is MNHNY and CDR2 is SVGAGI (reference sequence). The V gene end was trimmed by 5 bases and the J gene end by 5 bases; junction bases not matched to a gene: 11.

V usage is TRBV7-9 and J usage is TRBJ1-1; D is undetermined. Germline V lookup: CDR1 SEHNR, CDR2 FQNEAQ (reference sequence). CDR3 size: 13 residues. V lost 9 bases and J 1 base, leaving 12 bases between the germline ends. The CDR3 bases are TGTGCCAGTAAGGACCTCAAGAACACTGAAGCTTTCTTT. Translation: CASKDLKNTEAFF.

This clone has only a few counts. The rearrangement uses TRBV3-1 (or the pseudogene TRBV3-2) and TRBJ1-1; no clear D gene. Germline CDR1 and CDR2: LGHDT and YNNKEL (reference sequence). CDR3 length: 13 residues. V shed 4 bases and J shed 6 bases, with 12 bases lying between them. Here the CDR3 DNA reads TGTGCCAGCAGCCTAACTCAGGCGGCTGAAGCTTTCTTT. Translated, it gives CASSLTQAAEAFF.

The J gene is TRBJ2-5, the V gene TRBV3-1 (or the pseudogene TRBV3-2); D unresolved. Looked up from germline, CDR1 is LGHDT and CDR2 is YNNKEL (reference sequence). The CDR3 is 12 amino acids. Between the trimmed V and J ends, which lost 4 bases and 1 base, there was a span of 4 bases. CDR3 protein: CASSRLQETQYF. The CDR3 region has the DNA TGTGCCAGCAGCCGTCTCCAAGAGACCCAGTACTTC.

The J gene is TRBJ1-5, the V gene TRBV5-6; D is uncertain. This CDR3 spans 15 amino acids. CDR1 is SGHDT, CDR2 YYEEEE, per germline. V lost 0 bases, J lost 5 bases, and 12 bases lay in between. For the CDR3, the DNA is TGTGCCAGCAGCTTGGGGATAGGTCGAGATCAGCCCCAGCATTTT. Protein product: CASSLGIGRDQPQHF.

The chain joins TRBV5-4 to TRBJ2-3; TRBD1 aligns across 8 bases. The CDR3 sequence is 15 residues long. The germline V gene has CDR1 SGHNT and CDR2 YYREEE (reference sequence). With 3 bases clipped from V and 4 bases from J, the junction kept 7 bases outside the gene matches. The CDR3 region has the DNA TGTGCCAGCAGCTCAGGGGGCGCTGGTTCAGATACGCAGTATTTT. Translated, it gives CASSSGGAGSDTQYF.

This sequence joins TRBV4-1 and TRBJ2-7; D may correspond to TRBD1 or TRBD2 (5 bases each). The CDR3 loop spans 14 amino acids. The germline V gene has CDR1 MGHRA and CDR2 YSYEKL. Between the trimmed V and J ends, which lost 4 bases and 7 bases, there was a span of 17 bases. The CDR3 region has the DNA TGCGCCAGCAGCCCCGGGACCGCTCGGGGAGAGCAGTACTTC. Its protein product is CASSPGTARGEQYF.

The chain joins TRBV7-2 to TRBJ1-2; no clear D gene. From germline, CDR1 is SGHTA and CDR2 FQGNSA. V gave up 6 bases and J gave up 2 bases, with 10 bases separating them. The CDR3 extends over 13 amino acids. The CDR3 region is CASRPRANYGYTF. CDR3 bases: TGTGCCAGCAGACCGAGGGCGAACTATGGCTACACCTTC.

The V gene is TRBV6-2 or TRBV6-3, the J gene TRBJ1-6, with D maybe TRBD1 (5 bases). Deletions cut 2 bases from V and 0 bases from J, with 8 bases between. The CDR3 covers 16 residues. Germline V gene data show CDR1 as MNHEY and CDR2 as SVGEGT. The chain's CDR3 is CASSYEGPSYNSPLHF. CDR3 DNA sequence: TGTGCCAGCAGTTACGAGGGGCCCTCCTATAATTCACCCCTCCACTTT.

A single count supports this clone. Different DNA sequences within this sample yield the same CDR3. This rearrangement joins TRBV18 to TRBJ1-2; 7 nucleotides align to TRBD1. The CDR3 has 13 residues. Per the germline V gene, CDR1 is KGHSH and CDR2 is LQKENI. V shed 5 bases, J shed 0 bases, and the junction held 0 bases outside the gene matches. For the CDR3, the DNA is TGTGCCAGCTCAGACAGGGCTAACTATGGCTACACCTTC. Protein sequence: CASSDRANYGYTF.

In its sample, this clone was seen once. The chain recombines TRBV6-5 with TRBJ2-3; the D call may be TRBD1 or TRBD2 (5 bases each). Trimming took off 11 bases at V and 6 bases at J, with 18 bases between the two ends. Germline V gene data show CDR1 as MNHEY and CDR2 as SVGAGI. This CDR3 has 13 amino acids. For the CDR3, the DNA is TGTGCCTCGAGTAGGGACCCTGTGGATACGCAGTATTTT. Its protein product is CASSRDPVDTQYF.

This clone was seen once. V usage is TRBV7-2 and J usage is TRBJ1-2; 9 bases match TRBD1. The ends lost 5 bases at V and 0 bases at J; junction bases unmatched: 7. This CDR3 is built from 16 residues. Germline lookup yields CDR1 SGHTA and CDR2 FQGNSA. The CDR3 DNA follows: TGTGCCAGCAGCCCAGGGACAGGGCGCTCTAACTATGGCTACACCTTC. It translates to CASSPGTGRSNYGYTF.

The V and J genes are TRBV6-5 and TRBJ1-3, with a possible D match to TRBD1 (6 bases). This CDR3 is 15 amino acids long. The germline gives CDR1 MNHEY, CDR2 SVGAGI. V shed 8 bases and J shed 5 bases, with 19 bases lying between them. CDR3 DNA: TGTGCCAGCGGACCCTCGGGGGGGGCGCGAAACACCATATATTTT. Protein sequence: CASGPSGGARNTIYF.

CDR3 loop: CASSLTGGWETQYF. CDR3 nucleotides: TGTGCCAGCAGCTTGACAGGGGGCTGGGAGACCCAGTACTTC. V and J are TRBV7-2 and TRBJ2-5; 10 bases map to TRBD1. J was trimmed by 5 bases and V by 3 bases; bases with no gene match: 3. The CDR3 has 14 residues. CDR1 and CDR2 (germline): SGHTA, FQGNSA. The full variable domain, with the rest looked up from reference TRBV7-2 and TRBJ2-5, is GAGVSQSPSNKVTEKGKDVELRCDPISGHTALYWYRQSLGQGLEFLIYFQGNSAPDKSGLPSDRFSAERTGGSVSTLTIQRTQQEDSAVYLCASSLTGGWETQYFGPGTRLLVL.